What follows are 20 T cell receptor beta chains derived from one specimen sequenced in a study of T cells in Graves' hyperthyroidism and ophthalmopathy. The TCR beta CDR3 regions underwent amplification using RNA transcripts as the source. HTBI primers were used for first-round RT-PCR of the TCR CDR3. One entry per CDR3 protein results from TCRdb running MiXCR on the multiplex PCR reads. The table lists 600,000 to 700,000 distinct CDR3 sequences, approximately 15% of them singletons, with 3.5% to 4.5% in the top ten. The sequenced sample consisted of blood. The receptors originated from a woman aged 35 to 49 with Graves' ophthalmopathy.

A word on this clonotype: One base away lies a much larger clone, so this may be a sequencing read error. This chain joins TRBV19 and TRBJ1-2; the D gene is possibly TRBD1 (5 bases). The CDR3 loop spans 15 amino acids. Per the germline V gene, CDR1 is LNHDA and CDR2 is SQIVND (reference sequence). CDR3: CAGSPKGDRNYGYTF. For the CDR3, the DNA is TGTGCCGGTAGTCCAAAGGGAGACAGAAACTATGGCTACACCTTC.

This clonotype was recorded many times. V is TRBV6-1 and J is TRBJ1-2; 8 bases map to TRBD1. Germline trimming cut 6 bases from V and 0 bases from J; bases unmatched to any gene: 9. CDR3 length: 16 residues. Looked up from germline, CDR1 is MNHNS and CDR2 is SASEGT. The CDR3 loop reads CASRIRDRHTNYGYTF. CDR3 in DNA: TGTGCCAGCAGAATCCGGGACAGGCACACTAACTATGGCTACACCTTC.

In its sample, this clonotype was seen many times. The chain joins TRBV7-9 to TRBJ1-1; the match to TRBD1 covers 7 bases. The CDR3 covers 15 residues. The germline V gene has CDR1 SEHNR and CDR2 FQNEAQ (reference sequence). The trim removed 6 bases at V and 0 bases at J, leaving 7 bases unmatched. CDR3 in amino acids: CASSPGQHMNTEAFF. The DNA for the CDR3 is TGTGCCAGCAGTCCGGGACAGCACATGAACACTGAAGCTTTCTTT. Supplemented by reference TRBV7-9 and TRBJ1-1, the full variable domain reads DTGVSQNPRHKITKRGQNVTFRCDPISEHNRLYWYRQTLGQGPEFLTYFQNEAQLEKSRLLSDRFSAERPKGSFSTLEIQRTEQGDSAMYLCASSPGQHMNTEAFFGQGTRLTVV.

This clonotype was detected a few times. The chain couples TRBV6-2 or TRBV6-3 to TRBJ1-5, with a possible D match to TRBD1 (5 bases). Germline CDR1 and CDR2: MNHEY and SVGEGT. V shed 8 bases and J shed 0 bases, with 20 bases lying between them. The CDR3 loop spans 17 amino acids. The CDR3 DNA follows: TGTGCCAGCGGTACTTATGGGACGGTAAATAGCAATCAGCCCCAGCATTTT. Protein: CASGTYGTVNSNQPQHF.

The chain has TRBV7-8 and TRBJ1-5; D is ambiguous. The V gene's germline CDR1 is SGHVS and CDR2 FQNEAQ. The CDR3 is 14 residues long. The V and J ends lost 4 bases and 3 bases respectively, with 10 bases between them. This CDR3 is CASSSSNNNQPQHF. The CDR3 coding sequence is TGTGCCAGCAGCTCCAGCAACAACAATCAGCCCCAGCATTTT. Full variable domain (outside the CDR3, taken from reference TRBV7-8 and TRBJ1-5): GAGVSQSPRYKVAKRGQDVALRCDPISGHVSLFWYQQALGQGPEFLTYFQNEAQLDKSGLPSDRFFAERPEGSVSTLKIQRTQQEDSAVYLCASSSSNNNQPQHFGDGTRLSIL.

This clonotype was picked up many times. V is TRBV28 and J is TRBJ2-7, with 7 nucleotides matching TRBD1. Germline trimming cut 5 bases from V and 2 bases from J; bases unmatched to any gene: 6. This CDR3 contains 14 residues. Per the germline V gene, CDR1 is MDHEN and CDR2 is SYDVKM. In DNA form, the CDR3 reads TGTGCCAGCAGTGGGGACAGTCTCCCCTACGAGCAGTACTTC. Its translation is CASSGDSLPYEQYF.

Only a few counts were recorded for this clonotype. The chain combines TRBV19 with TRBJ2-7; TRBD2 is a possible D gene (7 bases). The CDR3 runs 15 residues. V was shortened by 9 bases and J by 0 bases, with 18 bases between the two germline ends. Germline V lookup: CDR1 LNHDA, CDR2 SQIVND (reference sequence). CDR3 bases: TGTGCCAGCCAAAGGGGGGGAGGGAGCTCCTACGAGCAGTACTTC. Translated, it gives CASQRGGGSSYEQYF.

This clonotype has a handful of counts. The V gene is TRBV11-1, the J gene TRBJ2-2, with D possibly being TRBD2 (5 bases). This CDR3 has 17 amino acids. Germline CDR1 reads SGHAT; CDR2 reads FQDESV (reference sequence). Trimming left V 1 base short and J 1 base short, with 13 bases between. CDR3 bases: TGTGCCAGCAGCTTAGGGGCTAGCCGACTGAACACCGGGGAGCTGTTTTTT. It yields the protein CASSLGASRLNTGELFF.

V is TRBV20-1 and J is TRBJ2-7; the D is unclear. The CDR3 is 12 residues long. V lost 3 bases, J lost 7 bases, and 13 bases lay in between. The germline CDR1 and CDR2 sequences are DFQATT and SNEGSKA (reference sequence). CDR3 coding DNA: TGCAGTGCTAGGGCGGACCCTAGGGAGCAGTACTTC. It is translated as CSARADPREQYF.

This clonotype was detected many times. CDR3 protein: CASSRSGRASYEQYF. In DNA, the CDR3 is TGTGCCAGCAGCCGGAGCGGGAGAGCCTCCTACGAGCAGTACTTC. The chain carries TRBV7-2 and TRBJ2-7, with TRBD2 matching over 8 bases. The trim removed 5 bases at V and 0 bases at J, leaving 6 bases unmatched. Germline assignment: CDR1 SGHTA and CDR2 FQGNSA. The CDR3 length is 15 residues. Full variable domain (missing parts from reference TRBV7-2 and TRBJ2-7): GAGVSQSPSNKVTEKGKDVELRCDPISGHTALYWYRQSLGQGLEFLIYFQGNSAPDKSGLPSDRFSAERTGGSVSTLTIQRTQQEDSAVYLCASSRSGRASYEQYFGPGTRLTVT.

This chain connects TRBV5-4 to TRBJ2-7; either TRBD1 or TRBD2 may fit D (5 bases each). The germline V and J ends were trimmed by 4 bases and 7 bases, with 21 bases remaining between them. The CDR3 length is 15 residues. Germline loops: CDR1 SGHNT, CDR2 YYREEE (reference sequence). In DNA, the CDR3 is TGTGCCAGCAGCCCCCGGGACGACGGGGCTGGGGAGCAGTACTTC. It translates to CASSPRDDGAGEQYF.

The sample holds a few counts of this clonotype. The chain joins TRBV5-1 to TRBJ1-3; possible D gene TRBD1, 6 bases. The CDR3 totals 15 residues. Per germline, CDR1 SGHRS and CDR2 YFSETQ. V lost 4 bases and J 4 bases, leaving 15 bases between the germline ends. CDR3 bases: TGCGCCAGCAGCAGGGAGTTTGGACAGGGAAACACCATATATTTT. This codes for CASSREFGQGNTIYF.

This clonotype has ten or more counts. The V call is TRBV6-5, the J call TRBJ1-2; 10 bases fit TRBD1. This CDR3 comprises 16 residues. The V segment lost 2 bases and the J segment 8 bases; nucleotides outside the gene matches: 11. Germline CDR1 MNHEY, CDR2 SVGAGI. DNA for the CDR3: TGTGCCAGCAGTTACCAAAGGCCCGGGACAGGGGCAGGCTACACCTTC. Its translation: CASSYQRPGTGAGYTF.

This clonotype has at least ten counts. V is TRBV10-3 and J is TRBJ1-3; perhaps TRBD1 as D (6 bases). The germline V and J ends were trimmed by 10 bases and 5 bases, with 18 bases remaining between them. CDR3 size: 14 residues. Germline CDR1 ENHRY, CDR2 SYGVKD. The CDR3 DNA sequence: TGTGCCACCCTGGGACAAGCCCGTCGAAACACCATATATTTT. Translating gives CATLGQARRNTIYF.

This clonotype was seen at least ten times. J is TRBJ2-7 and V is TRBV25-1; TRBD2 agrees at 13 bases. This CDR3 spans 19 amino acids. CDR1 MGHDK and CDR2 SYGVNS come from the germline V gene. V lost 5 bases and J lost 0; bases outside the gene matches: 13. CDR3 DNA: TGTGCCAGCAGTTCTCCCGGACTAGCGGGAGTTCAAAGCTCCTACGAGCAGTACTTC. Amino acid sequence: CASSSPGLAGVQSSYEQYF.

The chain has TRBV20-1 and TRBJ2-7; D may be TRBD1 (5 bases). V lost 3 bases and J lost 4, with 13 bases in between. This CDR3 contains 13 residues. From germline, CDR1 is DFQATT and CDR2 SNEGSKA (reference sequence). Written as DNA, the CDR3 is TGCAGTGCTAGGGGCCCAGGGATTTACGAGCAGTACTTC. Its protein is CSARGPGIYEQYF.

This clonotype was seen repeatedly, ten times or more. The CDR3: CASSPRLGQETQYF. In DNA form, the CDR3 reads TGTGCCAGCAGTCCCCGCTTAGGCCAAGAGACCCAGTACTTC. The V gene is TRBV12-3 or TRBV12-4, the J gene TRBJ2-5, with D unclear. Trimming took off 5 bases at V and 1 base at J, with 11 bases between the two ends. The CDR3 spans 14 residues.

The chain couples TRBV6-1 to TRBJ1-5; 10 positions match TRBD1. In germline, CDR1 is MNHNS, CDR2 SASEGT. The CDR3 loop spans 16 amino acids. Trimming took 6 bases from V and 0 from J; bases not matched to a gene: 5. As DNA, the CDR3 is TGTGCCAGCAGGAGGACAGGGGGAGATAGCAATCAGCCCCAGCATTTT. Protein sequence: CASRRTGGDSNQPQHF.

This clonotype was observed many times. CDR3 nucleotide sequence: TGCAGTGCTAAATCCGGGACTAGCGGGAGCGGGACCCAGTACTTC. This translates into CSAKSGTSGSGTQYF. The gene calls are TRBV20-1 and TRBJ2-5; TRBD2 aligns across 14 bases. V trimming: 4 bases; J trimming: 7 bases; junction bases outside the gene matches: 8. The length of the CDR3 is 15 residues. CDR1 and CDR2 from the germline V gene are DFQATT and SNEGSKA (reference sequence).

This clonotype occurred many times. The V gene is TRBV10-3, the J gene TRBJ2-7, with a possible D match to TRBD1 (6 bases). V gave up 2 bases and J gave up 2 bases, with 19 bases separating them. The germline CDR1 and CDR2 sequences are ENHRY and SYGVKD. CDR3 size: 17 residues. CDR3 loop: CAISEASPGRGAYEQYF. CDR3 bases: TGTGCCATCAGTGAGGCCTCGCCGGGCAGGGGAGCCTACGAGCAGTACTTC.